This passage covers 15 T cell receptor beta chains from one sample sequenced in a study of long-term antiretroviral therapy in people with HIV. Researchers ran immunoSEQ v3.0 at survey level. Only in-frame clones appear in the TCRdb table, and some are missing; sequencing was by immunoSEQ multiplex PCR. The sample contains tens of thousands of clones, roughly four fifths of which appear only once. Material: unsorted PBMCs, obtained 0.4 years after starting antiretroviral therapy. These receptors were obtained from a man aged 50 to 60 with HIV.

This clone was seen a handful of times. This chain links TRBV19 with TRBJ1-1; a weak D match, TRBD1 (6 bases). The CDR3 spans 14 residues. Trimming stripped 7 bases from V and 0 bases from J, with 12 bases between. Germline V CDR1 and CDR2: LNHDA, SQIVND (reference sequence). The CDR3 is CASNPRGMNTEAFF. The DNA for the CDR3 is TGTGCCAGTAATCCAAGGGGGATGAACACTGAAGCTTTCTTT.

The chain has TRBV27 and TRBJ1-1, with 8 nucleotides matching TRBD1. This CDR3 comprises 13 residues. Germline V gene sequence: CDR1 MNHEY, CDR2 SMNVEV (reference sequence). J lost 4 bases, V lost 9 bases, and 7 bases had no gene match. This CDR3 reads CASRDTGGTEAFF. CDR3 nucleotide sequence: TGTGCCAGTCGCGATACAGGGGGCACTGAAGCTTTCTTT.

The chain has TRBV29-1 and TRBJ1-1, with a weak D call TRBD1 (5 bases). V was pared by 4 bases and J by 0 bases, with 15 bases between. The CDR3 totals 15 residues. Germline loops: CDR1 SQVTM, CDR2 ANQGSEA. CDR3 coding DNA: TGCAGCGTTGTGGGAAAGGGACCAATGAACACTGAAGCTTTCTTT. Translation: CSVVGKGPMNTEAFF.

CDR3 protein: CASSLRWGLEVTGELFF. The CDR3 DNA is TGTGCCAGCAGTCTCCGGTGGGGGCTTGAAGTAACCGGGGAGCTGTTTTTT. This chain links TRBV27 with TRBJ2-2, with D possibly being TRBD1 (6 bases). This CDR3 comprises 17 residues. V lost 5 bases, J lost 5 bases, and 21 bases lay in between. The germline V gene has CDR1 MNHEY and CDR2 SMNVEV (reference sequence).

This chain joins TRBV30 and TRBJ1-2; 7 nucleotides agree with TRBD1. CDR3 length equals 13 residues. Germline lookup yields CDR1 GTSNPN and CDR2 SVGIG (reference sequence). Trimming cost V 0 bases and J 5 bases; bases outside gene matches: 3. CDR3 coding DNA: TGTGCCTGGAGTGTAAACAGGGGTTATGGCTACACCTTC. This gives the protein CAWSVNRGYGYTF.

The chain recombines TRBV20-1 with TRBJ1-1, with a weak D call TRBD1 (6 bases). The CDR3 covers 11 residues. Germline V gives CDR1 DFQATT, CDR2 SNEGSKA (reference sequence). V was shortened by 7 bases and J by 5 bases, with 11 bases between the two germline ends. The CDR3 DNA sequence: TGCAGTGTTGGGGGGCGAACTGAAGCTTTCTTT. It translates to CSVGGRTEAFF.

CDR3 in DNA: TGCGCCAGCAGCTCGGGACTAGCGGGGGGCCCAGAGACCCAGTACTTC. It encodes CASSSGLAGGPETQYF. The rearrangement links TRBV5-1 to TRBJ2-5; 15 bases are a match to TRBD2. This CDR3 spans 16 amino acids. V lost 3 bases, J lost 4 bases, and 4 bases stayed unmatched. Germline loops: CDR1 SGHRS, CDR2 YFSETQ.

The chain couples TRBV5-6 to TRBJ1-1; D is uncertain. The CDR3 totals 15 residues. CDR1 is SGHDT and CDR2 is YYEEEE in the germline V gene. Trimming removed 2 bases at V and 3 bases at J, with 14 bases between. Here the CDR3 DNA reads TGTGCCAGCAGCTTAAGTCGACACCCGGACACTGAAGCTTTCTTT. It codes for CASSLSRHPDTEAFF.

The chain is built from TRBV28 and TRBJ2-1; 7 bases fit TRBD1. In germline, CDR1 is MDHEN, CDR2 SYDVKM. The CDR3 totals 16 residues. The ends lost 3 bases at V and 4 bases at J; junction bases unmatched: 9. The CDR3 DNA reads TGTGCCAGCAGTTTCCCGGACAGGACGCAATACAATGAGCAGTTCTTC. This translates into CASSFPDRTQYNEQFF.

The chain joins TRBV28 to TRBJ2-3; 9 bases agree with TRBD1. V lost 9 bases, J lost 3 bases, and 10 bases stayed unmatched. Looked up from germline, CDR1 is MDHEN and CDR2 is SYDVKM. The CDR3 sequence is 15 residues long. The CDR3 spells CASPPGQGRTDTQYF. The CDR3 DNA sequence: TGTGCCAGTCCGCCGGGACAGGGCCGTACAGATACGCAGTATTTT.

The genes are TRBV7-3 and TRBJ2-1; the D gene is possibly TRBD1 (5 bases). V gave up 5 bases and J gave up 9 bases, with 17 bases separating them. Germline V gene lookup returns CDR1 SGHTA and CDR2 FQGTGA. The CDR3 length is 14 residues. CDR3 sequence (DNA): TGTGCCAGCAGCCCACAGACAGCTTCGAGTGAGCAGTTCTTC. This translates into CASSPQTASSEQFF.

The rearrangement joins TRBV27 to TRBJ2-4; D is uncertain. Trimming removed 3 bases at V and 8 bases at J, with 11 bases between. The CDR3 spans 13 residues. The V gene's germline CDR1 is MNHEY and CDR2 SMNVEV (reference sequence). CDR3 sequence (DNA): TGTGCCAGCAGTTTTGGGTCCGAAGACATTCAGTACTTC. This codes for CASSFGSEDIQYF.

The chain uses TRBV11-2 and TRBJ1-3, with a possible D match to TRBD1 (6 bases). The CDR3 is 16 residues long. Trimming took off 2 bases at V and 4 bases at J, with 15 bases between the two ends. Germline V gene sequence: CDR1 SGHAT, CDR2 FQNNGV. The CDR3 loop is CASSLRAGAQGNTIYF. CDR3 in DNA: TGTGCCAGCAGCTTAAGGGCAGGGGCCCAGGGAAACACCATATATTTT.

The rearrangement links TRBV28 to TRBJ1-4, with 7 bases aligning to TRBD1. The V segment lost 3 bases and the J segment 6 bases; nucleotides outside the gene matches: 7. This CDR3 has 15 residues. Looked up from germline, CDR1 is MDHEN and CDR2 is SYDVKM. CDR3 nucleotides: TGTGCCAGCAGTTTGCCCGGGACAGCGGATGAAAAACTGTTTTTT. It translates to CASSLPGTADEKLFF.

This clone came up once. V is TRBV18 and J is TRBJ2-1; 8 bases agree with TRBD1. Germline CDR1 KGHSH, CDR2 LQKENI. The trim removed 6 bases at V and 2 bases at J, leaving 6 bases unmatched. The CDR3 runs 15 residues. The CDR3 region has the DNA TGTGCCAGCTCCCAGGGGGCTGACCCCTACAATGAGCAGTTCTTC. Residues: CASSQGADPYNEQFF. Full variable domain (remainder filled in from reference TRBV18 and TRBJ2-1): NAGVMQNPRHLVRRRGQEARLRCSPMKGHSHVYWYRQLPEEGLKFMVYLQKENIIDESGMPKERFSAEFPKEGPSILRIQQVVRGDSAAYFCASSQGADPYNEQFFGPGTRLTVL.